This T cell receptor beta chain is from a study of blood T cell repertoires in COVID-19. On the study more broadly: The samples span acute and convalescent COVID-19 from the United States, Italy and Spain. The analysed material was cDNA or gDNA that came from T cells, B-cell-depleted T cells, or PBMCs.

Authors' analysis steps: For nucleated cells, counts were estimated from reference gene primer amplification. Sequenced by immunoSEQ multiplex PCR; TCRdb stores in-frame clones only, minus some. The DNA gave D and trimming, while V, J and clone size come from that table. The sample lists some 110,000 clones, 70% to 85% occurring once. The CDR3 covers 15 residues. Germline V gene lookup returns CDR1 SGHVS and CDR2 FQNEAQ. V lost 7 bases and J lost 5; bases outside the gene matches: 6. This clonotype was obtained from a woman in her sixties with acute or convalescent COVID-19. The V gene is TRBV7-8, the J gene TRBJ2-3; 13 bases fit TRBD2. Material: peripheral blood. In nucleotides, the CDR3 is TGTGCCAGCACCGGACTAGCGGGAGTCAGAGATACGCAGTATTTT. Encoded protein: CASTGLAGVRDTQYF.